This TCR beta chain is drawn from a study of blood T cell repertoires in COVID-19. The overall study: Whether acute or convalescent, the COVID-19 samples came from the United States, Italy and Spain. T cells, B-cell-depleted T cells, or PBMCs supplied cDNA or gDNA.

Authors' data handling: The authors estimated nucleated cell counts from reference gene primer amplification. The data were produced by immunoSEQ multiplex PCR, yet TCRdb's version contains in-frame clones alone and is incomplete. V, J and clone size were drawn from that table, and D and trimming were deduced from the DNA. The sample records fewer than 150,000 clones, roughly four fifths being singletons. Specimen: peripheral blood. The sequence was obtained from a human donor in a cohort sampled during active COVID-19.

The CDR3 bases are TGTGCCAGCAGTGAGGTCGGCACCGGGGAGCTGTTTTTT. Protein sequence: CASSEVGTGELFF. The V call is TRBV6-4, the J call TRBJ2-2, with unresolved D. Deletions cut 3 bases from V and 4 bases from J, with 6 bases between. This CDR3 spans 13 amino acids. The germline V gene encodes CDR1 MRHNA and CDR2 SNTAGT.